Following are 10 T cell receptor beta chains from one sample sequenced in a study of cytomegalovirus exposure and HLA in healthy donors. It was with 60 Vbeta and 13 Jbeta primers that the PCR ran. The protocol was immunoSEQ multiplex PCR, while the TCRdb copy is restricted to in-frame clones and leaves out a portion. Seen here are more than 150,000 clones, around three quarters observed once, and the top ten hold around 1.5%. Sequencing used PBMCs. These receptors were obtained from a man aged 35 to 55 in good health and CMV-seronegative.

CDR3 protein: CASSEPRSTNYGYTF. The CDR3 DNA follows: TGCGCCAGCAGTGAGCCGAGGAGCACGAACTATGGCTACACCTTC. The J gene is TRBJ1-2, the V gene TRBV10-1; the D is unclear. This CDR3 is 15 amino acids long. Germline values: CDR1 WNHNN, CDR2 SYGVQD (reference sequence). V shed 2 bases and J shed 2 bases, with 12 bases lying between them.

The chain joins TRBV10-3 to TRBJ1-1; maybe TRBD1 (5 bases). CDR1 and CDR2 from the germline V gene are ENHRY and SYGVKD. V lost 6 bases, J lost 1 base, and 12 bases lay in between. The CDR3 spans 14 residues. CDR3 region: CAIRGDGGNTEAFF. Here the CDR3 DNA reads TGTGCCATCAGGGGCGACGGGGGGAACACTGAAGCTTTCTTT.

This chain's CDR3 is CSVETGGRYEQYF. DNA of the CDR3: TGCAGCGTTGAGACAGGGGGTCGATACGAGCAGTACTTC. The rearrangement uses TRBV29-1 and TRBJ2-7, with TRBD1 matching over 9 bases. The CDR3 runs to 13 residues. Germline V gene sequence: CDR1 SQVTM, CDR2 ANQGSEA. The V gene end was trimmed by 3 bases and the J gene end by 4 bases; junction bases not matched to a gene: 4.

The gene calls are TRBV6-5 and TRBJ2-3, with 7 bases that match TRBD2. Losses at the gene ends were 5 bases for V and 3 bases for J; bases not matched to a gene: 8. Germline CDR1 is MNHEY and CDR2 is SVGAGI. This CDR3 contains 15 residues. This CDR3 reads CASSKVAGVTDTQYF. For the CDR3, the DNA is TGTGCCAGCAGTAAGGTGGCGGGAGTGACAGATACGCAGTATTTT.

This chain connects TRBV29-1 to TRBJ1-3, with no clear D. V was clipped by 0 bases and J by 8 bases, with 14 bases between them. From germline, CDR1 is SQVTM and CDR2 ANQGSEA. This CDR3 comprises 14 residues. The CDR3 coding sequence is TGCAGCGTTGAAGACCGGGATGGGAGGGACACCATATATTTT. Translation: CSVEDRDGRDTIYF.

In its sample, this clone was seen once. The rearrangement uses TRBV7-6 and TRBJ2-5; no reliable D call. With 0 bases removed from V and 2 bases from J, the gap between germline ends came to 4 bases. The CDR3 is 13 residues long. CDR1 is SGHVS and CDR2 is FNYEAQ in the germline V gene. The CDR3 DNA is TGTGCCAGCAGCTTAGCGGAGCAAGAGACCCAGTACTTC. Its protein product is CASSLAEQETQYF.

The chain joins TRBV4-1 to TRBJ2-7; a weak D match, TRBD2 (6 bases). V was clipped by 5 bases and J by 2 bases, with 19 bases between them. This CDR3 contains 16 residues. Germline lookup yields CDR1 MGHRA and CDR2 YSYEKL. CDR3 residues: CASSAIGGSSAYEQYF. CDR3 in DNA: TGCGCCAGCAGCGCCATTGGGGGGAGTTCAGCCTACGAGCAGTACTTC.

This clone was seen only a few times. The chain has TRBV2 and TRBJ2-7, with a possible D match to TRBD2 (5 bases). The germline V gene has CDR1 SNHLY and CDR2 FYNNEI. V shed 5 bases and J shed 2 bases, with 7 bases lying between them. The CDR3 has 12 amino acids. This CDR3 is CASSQLAYEQYV. CDR3 DNA sequence: TGTGCCAGCAGTCAACTAGCCTACGAGCAGTACGTC.

The rearrangement uses TRBV9 and TRBJ1-1; D gene ambiguous. The CDR3 spans 12 residues. The germline V gene encodes CDR1 SGDLS and CDR2 YYNGEE. The V and J ends lost 0 bases and 5 bases respectively, with 5 bases between them. CDR3 region: CASSVGETEAFF. The CDR3 DNA follows: TGTGCCAGCAGCGTAGGGGAGACTGAAGCTTTCTTT. Drawing the rest from reference TRBV9 and TRBJ1-1, the complete variable domain is DSGVTQTPKHLITATGQRVTLRCSPRSGDLSVYWYQQSLDQGLQFLIQYYNGEERAKGNILERFSAQQFPDLHSELNLSSLELGDSALYFCASSVGETEAFFGQGTRLTVV.

Written as DNA, the CDR3 is TGTGCCAGCAGCGTTACCAGGGACTATGAGCAGTTCTTC. This translates into CASSVTRDYEQFF. The rearrangement uses TRBV7-9 and TRBJ2-1; tentative D call: TRBD2 (6 bases). Germline CDR1 SEHNR, CDR2 FQNEAQ (reference sequence). The length of the CDR3 is 13 residues. V was cut by 5 bases and J by 8 bases, with 13 bases left in between.